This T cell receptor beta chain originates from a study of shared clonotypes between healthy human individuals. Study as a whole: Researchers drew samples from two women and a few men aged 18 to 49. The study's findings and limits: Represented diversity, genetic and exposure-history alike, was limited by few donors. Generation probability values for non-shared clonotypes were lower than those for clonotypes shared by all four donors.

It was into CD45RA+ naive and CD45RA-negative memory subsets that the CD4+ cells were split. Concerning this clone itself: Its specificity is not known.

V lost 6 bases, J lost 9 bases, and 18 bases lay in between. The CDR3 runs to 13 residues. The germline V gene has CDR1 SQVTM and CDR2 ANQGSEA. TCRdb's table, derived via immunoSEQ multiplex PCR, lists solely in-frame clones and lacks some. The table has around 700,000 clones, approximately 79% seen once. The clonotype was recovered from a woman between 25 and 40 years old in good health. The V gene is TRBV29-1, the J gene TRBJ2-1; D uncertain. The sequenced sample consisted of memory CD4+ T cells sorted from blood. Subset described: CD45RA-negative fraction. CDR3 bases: TGCAGCGTAGACCCTAAGTTCACGGCTGAGCAGTTCTTC. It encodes CSVDPKFTAEQFF.